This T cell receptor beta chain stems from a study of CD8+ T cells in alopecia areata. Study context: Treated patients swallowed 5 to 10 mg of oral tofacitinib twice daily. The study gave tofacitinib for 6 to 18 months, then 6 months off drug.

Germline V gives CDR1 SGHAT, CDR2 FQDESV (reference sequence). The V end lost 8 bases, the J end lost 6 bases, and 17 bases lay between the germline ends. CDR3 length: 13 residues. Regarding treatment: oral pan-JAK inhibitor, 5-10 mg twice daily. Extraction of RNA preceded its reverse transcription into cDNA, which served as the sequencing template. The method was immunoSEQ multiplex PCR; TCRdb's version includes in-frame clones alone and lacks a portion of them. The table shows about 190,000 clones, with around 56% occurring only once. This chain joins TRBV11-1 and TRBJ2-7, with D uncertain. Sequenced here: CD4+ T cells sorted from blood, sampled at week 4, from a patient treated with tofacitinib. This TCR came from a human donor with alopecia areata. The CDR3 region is CASALFGVGEQYF. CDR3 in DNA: TGTGCCAGCGCCCTCTTTGGGGTAGGCGAGCAGTACTTC.